The 18 T cell receptor beta chains reported below all come from one sample, sequenced in a study of T cell clonotyping in hematopoietic cell transplantation. The protocol was immunoSEQ multiplex PCR, while the TCRdb copy is restricted to in-frame clones and leaves out a portion. The sample includes roughly 10,000 clones, about 89% seen only once; the top ten take 38%. Here the sequenced sample was PBMCs, taken 180 days after allogeneic stem cell transplant. These receptors were collected from a male patient between 60 and 69 years old who had an allogeneic stem cell transplant from an unrelated donor, so the T cells may come from the graft donor. Some clones in this sample may be carry-over from other donors' samples.

V and J are TRBV29-1 and TRBJ1-1; D ambiguous. Germline loops: CDR1 SQVTM, CDR2 ANQGSEA. This CDR3 has 14 residues. V shed 7 bases and J shed 6 bases, with 21 bases lying between them. The CDR3 loop is CSAKHRQDEAEAFF. The CDR3 bases are TGCAGCGCTAAACACCGGCAGGATGAGGCTGAAGCTTTCTTT.

The chain links TRBV5-6 to TRBJ2-3; D remains unclear. The CDR3 length is 11 residues. Germline CDR1 SGHDT, CDR2 YYEEEE. Trimming removed 4 bases from V and 8 bases from J, with 8 bases in between. In DNA form, the CDR3 reads TGTGCCAGCAGCGCCGGCCTTACGCAGTATTTT. This sequence encodes CASSAGLTQYF.

The chain couples TRBV7-3 to TRBJ2-3, with TRBD2 matching over 14 bases. With 10 bases clipped from V and 1 base from J, the junction kept 4 bases outside the gene matches. This CDR3 contains 15 residues. The germline V gene has CDR1 SGHTA and CDR2 FQGTGA. CDR3 in amino acids: CAIPTSGGGTDTQYF. CDR3 nucleotides: TGTGCCATCCCGACTAGCGGGGGGGGCACAGATACGCAGTATTTT.

V gene TRBV7-9 combines with J gene TRBJ1-1; the match to TRBD1 covers 7 bases. The CDR3 totals 12 residues. The V gene end was trimmed by 3 bases and the J gene end by 9 bases; junction bases not matched to a gene: 4. CDR1 is SEHNR and CDR2 is FQNEAQ in the germline V gene (reference sequence). CDR3 bases: TGTGCCAGCAGCTTCGGGACAGAAAAAGCTTTCTTT. Encoded protein: CASSFGTEKAFF. Variable domain in full (rest from reference TRBV7-9 and TRBJ1-1): DTGVSQNPRHKITKRGQNVTFRCDPISEHNRLYWYRQTLGQGPEFLTYFQNEAQLEKSRLLSDRFSAERPKGSFSTLEIQRTEQGDSAMYLCASSFGTEKAFFGQGTRLTVV.

The rearrangement joins TRBV4-1 to TRBJ1-1; D unclear. CDR3 length: 15 amino acids. Germline V gives CDR1 MGHRA, CDR2 YSYEKL. Trimming took off 1 base at V and 4 bases at J, with 13 bases between the two ends. The DNA for the CDR3 is TGCGCCAGCAGCCAAGGGGTCCTATCTGGCACTGAAGCTTTCTTT. Translation gives CASSQGVLSGTEAFF.

The gene calls are TRBV7-2 and TRBJ2-7, with unresolved D. Trimming left V 1 base short and J 2 bases short, with 9 bases between. This CDR3 is 14 amino acids long. The V gene's germline CDR1 is SGHTA and CDR2 FQGNSA. DNA of the CDR3: TGTGCCAGCAGCTTAGTAATCGTGCCCTACGAGCAGTACTTC. This sequence encodes CASSLVIVPYEQYF.

The chain couples TRBV10-3 to TRBJ2-5; D possibly corresponds to TRBD2 (5 bases). Between the trimmed V and J ends, which lost 10 bases and 5 bases, there was a span of 11 bases. Germline CDR1 ENHRY, CDR2 SYGVKD. This CDR3 spans 11 amino acids. CDR3 in amino acids: CATAVGETQYF. Written as DNA, the CDR3 is TGTGCCACAGCGGTGGGGGAGACCCAGTACTTC.

This clone is labeled as medium-sized. V and J are TRBV9 and TRBJ2-7; D is perhaps TRBD2 (6 bases). CDR3 size: 14 residues. Trimming removed 4 bases at V and 4 bases at J, with 15 bases between. In germline, CDR1 is SGDLS, CDR2 YYNGEE. For the CDR3, the DNA is TGTGCCAGCAGCCCCAGCACGGGGGAGTACGAGCAGTACTTC. This translates into CASSPSTGEYEQYF.

The V and J genes are TRBV4-3 and TRBJ1-4, with D possibly TRBD1 on 5 matching bases. V lost 0 bases and J 13 bases, leaving 12 bases between the germline ends. This CDR3 comprises 13 residues. Germline V CDR1 and CDR2: LGHNA, YSLEER. The CDR3 sequence: CASSQETSRGLFF. DNA of the CDR3: TGCGCCAGCAGCCAAGAAACCTCAAGGGGACTGTTTTTT.

This chain links TRBV4-3 with TRBJ1-3; D unclear. Between the trimmed V and J ends, which lost 1 base and 0 bases, there was a span of 10 bases. The germline gives CDR1 LGHNA, CDR2 YSLEER. The CDR3 has 16 amino acids. In nucleotides, the CDR3 is TGCGCCAGCAGCCAAGGTGGCAGCCACTCTGGAAACACCATATATTTT. It encodes CASSQGGSHSGNTIYF.

J is TRBJ2-3 and V is TRBV25-1; 10 bases line up with TRBD1. The CDR3 runs 16 residues. Germline CDR1 reads MGHDK; CDR2 reads SYGVNS. With V trimmed by 6 bases and J by 1 base, 7 bases remained unmatched. The CDR3: CASRKRQGAGTDTQYF. DNA for the CDR3: TGTGCCAGCAGAAAAAGACAGGGGGCGGGCACAGATACGCAGTATTTT. Full variable domain (missing parts from reference TRBV25-1 and TRBJ2-3): EADIYQTPRYLVIGTGKKITLECSQTMGHDKMYWYQQDPGMELHLIHYSYGVNSTEKGDLSSESTVSRIRTEHFPLTLESARPSHTSQYLCASRKRQGAGTDTQYFGPGTRLTVL.

This chain links TRBV6-1 with TRBJ2-7; 7 bases are shared with TRBD2. Losses at the gene ends were 2 bases for V and 6 bases for J; bases not matched to a gene: 13. The germline gives CDR1 MNHNS, CDR2 SASEGT. CDR3 length equals 16 residues. The CDR3 loop is CASSESAGLYASEQYF. CDR3 DNA: TGTGCCAGCAGTGAATCAGCGGGGCTATATGCTTCCGAGCAGTACTTC.

The chain has TRBV29-1 and TRBJ1-1; D unresolved. The CDR3 is made up of 14 amino acids. The ends were cut back, 4 bases at V and 1 base at J, with 13 bases in the middle. Germline V gives CDR1 SQVTM, CDR2 ANQGSEA. The chain's CDR3 is CSVGERDRNTEAFF. The CDR3 bases are TGCAGCGTTGGGGAGAGAGACCGGAACACTGAAGCTTTCTTT.

The rearrangement joins TRBV29-1 to TRBJ1-1; D gene ambiguous. CDR3 size: 13 residues. The V gene lost 7 bases and the J gene lost 7 bases, with 19 bases spanning the gap. Germline assignment: CDR1 SQVTM and CDR2 ANQGSEA. CDR3 DNA sequence: TGCAGCGCCTTTGCGGCCTCCGAGAGTGAAGCTTTCTTT. This translates into CSAFAASESEAFF.

The chain is built from TRBV2 and TRBJ2-7; TRBD2 aligns across 10 bases. J gave up 0 bases and V 2 bases, and 10 bases lay outside the gene matches. The CDR3 runs to 18 residues. The germline V gene encodes CDR1 SNHLY and CDR2 FYNNEI. Here the CDR3 reads CASSEQRGGPTSSYEQYF. CDR3 sequence (DNA): TGTGCCAGCAGTGAACAGCGGGGGGGCCCGACCAGCTCCTACGAGCAGTACTTC.

The gene calls are TRBV19 and TRBJ1-2, with D unclear. This CDR3 region has 13 residues. In germline, CDR1 is LNHDA, CDR2 SQIVND (reference sequence). With 5 bases removed from V and 3 bases from J, the gap between germline ends came to 10 bases. CDR3 sequence reads: CASSFTKDYGYTF. The CDR3 DNA follows: TGTGCCAGTAGTTTTACAAAGGACTATGGCTACACCTTC.

On this clone: At one end the junction does not follow the germline gene, possibly because of a read error. The gene calls are TRBV7-3 and TRBJ2-3; TRBD2 aligns across 11 bases. This CDR3 region has 16 residues. Germline-derived CDR1 and CDR2 are SGHTA and FQGTGA. The CDR3 bases are TGTGCCAGCAGCCTAACACTAGCGGGGGCCACAGATACGCAGTATTTT. Its translation is CASSLTLAGATDTQYF.

V is TRBV5-4 and J is TRBJ2-5; D call uncertain. This CDR3 comprises 15 residues. CDR1 SGHNT and CDR2 YYREEE come from the germline V gene (reference sequence). V was pared by 0 bases and J by 1 base, with 10 bases between. This CDR3 reads CASSLESAIQETQYF. The CDR3 bases are TGTGCCAGCAGCTTGGAGTCGGCGATCCAAGAGACCCAGTACTTC.